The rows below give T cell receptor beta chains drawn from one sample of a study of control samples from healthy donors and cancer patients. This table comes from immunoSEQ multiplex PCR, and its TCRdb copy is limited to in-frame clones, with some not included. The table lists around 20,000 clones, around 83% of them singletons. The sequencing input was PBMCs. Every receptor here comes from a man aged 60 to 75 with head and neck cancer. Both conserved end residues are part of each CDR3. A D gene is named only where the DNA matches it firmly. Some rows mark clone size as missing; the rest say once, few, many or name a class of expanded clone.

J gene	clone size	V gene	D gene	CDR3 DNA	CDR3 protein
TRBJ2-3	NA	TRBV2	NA	TGTGCCAGCAGTGGGGAGATCTACACAGATACGCAGTATTTT	CASSGEIYTDTQYF
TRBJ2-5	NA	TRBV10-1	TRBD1	TGCCCCCGCCGTGGCCCCGCCCGGGACAGGGTCGGAGAGACCCAGTACTTC	CPRRGPARDRVGETQYF
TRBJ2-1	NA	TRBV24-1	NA	TGTGCCACCAGTGATGAAGGAAATGAGCAGTTCTTC	CATSDEGNEQFF
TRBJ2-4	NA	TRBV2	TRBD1	TGTGCCAGCAGTGGTCGGGACAGGGGGCCCAAAAACATTCAGTACTTC	CASSGRDRGPKNIQYF
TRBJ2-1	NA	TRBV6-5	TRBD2	TGTGCCAGCAGCAGCGGGGGGCAAGGGAATGAGCAGTTCTTC	CASSSGGQGNEQFF
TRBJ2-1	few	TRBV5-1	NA	TGCGCCAGCAGCTTGGACCCGGGACGGTACAATGAGCAGTTCTTC	CASSLDPGRYNEQFF
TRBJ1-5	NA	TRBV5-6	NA	TGTGCCAGCAGCTTGGCCCCGTGGGGCAATCAGCCCCAGCATTTT	CASSLAPWGNQPQHF
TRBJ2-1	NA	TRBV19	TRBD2	TGTGCCAGTAGTATGGGAAGACTAGCGGGAACCTACAATGAGCAGTTCTTC	CASSMGRLAGTYNEQFF
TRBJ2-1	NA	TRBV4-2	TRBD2	TGTGCCAGCAGCCAAGTACTAGCGGGAGAGGGATTGAATGAGCAGTTCTTC	CASSQVLAGEGLNEQFF
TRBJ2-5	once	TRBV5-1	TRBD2	TGCGCCAGCAGCTCCGGGACTAGCGGGAGCGGACGGGAGACCCAGTACTTC	CASSSGTSGSGRETQYF
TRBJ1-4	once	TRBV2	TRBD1	TGTGCCAGCACGGACAGGGATGAAAAACTGTTTTTT	CASTDRDEKLFF
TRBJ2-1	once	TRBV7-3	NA	TGTGCCAGCAGCTTAGTCGGGAGTGGTGATGAGCAGTTCTTC	CASSLVGSGDEQFF
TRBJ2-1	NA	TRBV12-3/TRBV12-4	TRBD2	TGTGCCAGCAGTTTAGCGACGGGAGGTCGGTTCTTC	CASSLATGGRFF
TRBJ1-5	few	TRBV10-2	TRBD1	TGCGCCAGCATGGACAGGGAAAGGGGTCAGCCCCAGCATTTT	CASMDRERGQPQHF
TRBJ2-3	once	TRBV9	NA	TGTGCCAGCAGCGTTCCGCAGGCAGATACGCAGTATTTT	CASSVPQADTQYF
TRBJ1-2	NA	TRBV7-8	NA	TGTGCCAGCAGCTTAGACAGAACGAACTATGGCTACACCTTC	CASSLDRTNYGYTF
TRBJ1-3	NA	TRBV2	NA	TGTGCCACCGGAGGGGGGGGCCTCTCTGGAAACACCATATATTTT	CATGGGGLSGNTIYF
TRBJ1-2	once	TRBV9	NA	TGTGCCAGCAGCGAAGGAGGGCAGGCCTATGGCTACACCTTC	CASSEGGQAYGYTF
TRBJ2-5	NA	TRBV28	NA	TGTGCCAGCATCGGACCTTCGTACCAAGAGACCCAGTACTTC	CASIGPSYQETQYF
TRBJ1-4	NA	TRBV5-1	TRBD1	TGCGCCAGCAGCCCCGGGACAGGGAGAACTAATGAAAAACTGTTTTTT	CASSPGTGRTNEKLFF
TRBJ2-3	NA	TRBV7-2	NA	TGTGCCAGCAGCTCCAATGGCGGTACGCAGTATTTT	CASSSNGGTQYF
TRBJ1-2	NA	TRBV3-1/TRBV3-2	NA	TGTGCCAGCACCTCGTCACGGCAAAGCTATGGCTACACCTTC	CASTSSRQSYGYTF
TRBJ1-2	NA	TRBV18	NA	TGTGCCAGCTCACCTGGCGAGGACTATGGCTACACCTTC	CASSPGEDYGYTF
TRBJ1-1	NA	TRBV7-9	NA	TGTGCCAGCCGCGTGAACACTGAAGCTTTCTTT	CASRVNTEAFF
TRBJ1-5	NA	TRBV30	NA	TGTGCCTGGAGGGCACAGGACCTTCAGCCCCAGCATTTT	CAWRAQDLQPQHF
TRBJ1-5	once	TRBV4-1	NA	TGCGCCAGCAGCCGCACCCTTAATCAGCCCCAGCATTTT	CASSRTLNQPQHF
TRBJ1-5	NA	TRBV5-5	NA	TGTGCCAGCAGCTTGAGTGTGGCAGAAAATCAGCCCCAGCATTTT	CASSLSVAENQPQHF
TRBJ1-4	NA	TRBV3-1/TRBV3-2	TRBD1	TGTGCCAGCAGCCAAGAAGGCAGGGGGGCGGAAAAACTGTTTTTT	CASSQEGRGAEKLFF
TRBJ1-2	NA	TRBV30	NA	TGTGCCTGGAGTGTAGGCACCTTTTATGGCTACACCTTC	CAWSVGTFYGYTF
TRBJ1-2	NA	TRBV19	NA	TGTGCCAGTAGTAAGGGCCGGGGGGGGACTAACTATGGCTACACCTTC	CASSKGRGGTNYGYTF
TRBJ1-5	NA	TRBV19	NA	TGTGCCAGTAGTATCCCCAGGACAGATCAGCCCCAGCATTTT	CASSIPRTDQPQHF
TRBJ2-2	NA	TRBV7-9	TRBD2	TGTGCCAGCAGTAGCGGGAGGTCAACCGGGGAGCTGTTTTTT	CASSSGRSTGELFF
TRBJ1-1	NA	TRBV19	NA	TGTGCCAGTAGCCAAATTTCCCTGAACACTGAAGCTTTCTTT	CASSQISLNTEAFF